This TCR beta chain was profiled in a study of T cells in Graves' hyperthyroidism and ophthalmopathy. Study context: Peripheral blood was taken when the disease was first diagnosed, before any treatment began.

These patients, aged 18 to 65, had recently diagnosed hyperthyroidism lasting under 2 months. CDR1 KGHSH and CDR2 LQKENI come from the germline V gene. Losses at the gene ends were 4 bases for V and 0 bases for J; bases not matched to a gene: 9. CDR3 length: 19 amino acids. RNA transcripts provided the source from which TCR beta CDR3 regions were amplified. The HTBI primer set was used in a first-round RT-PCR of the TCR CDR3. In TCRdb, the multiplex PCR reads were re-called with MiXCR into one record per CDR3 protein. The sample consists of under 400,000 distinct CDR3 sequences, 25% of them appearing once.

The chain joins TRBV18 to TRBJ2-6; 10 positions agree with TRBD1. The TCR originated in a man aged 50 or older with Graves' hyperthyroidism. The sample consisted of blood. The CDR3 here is CASSRDLGQGISGANVLTF. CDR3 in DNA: TGTGCCAGCTCACGCGACTTGGGACAGGGGATCTCTGGGGCCAACGTCCTGACTTTC.